The 19 T cell receptor beta chains listed next were all sequenced from one sample in a study of regulatory dendritic cells for organ transplantation (dated by TCRdb to between 2016 and 2019). Their antigen targets remain unknown. Library prep was done by the immunoSEQ multiplex PCR assay. TCRdb's version of the immuneACCESS table is confined to in-frame rearrangements and falls short of the full clone set. An unresolved V gene accounts for under half of the shortfall where checked; the remainder is of unknown origin. This sample lists more than 20,000 clones; over 75% were detected once. About 0.25% of the sample comes from the top ten. Sorted T cell subsets were CFSE-labeled and co-cultured for 4 to 5 days with allogeneic regulatory or mature dendritic cells at a 1:10 DC:T ratio. Sequenced material: naive CD4+ T cells from blood cultured with dendritic cells. Sample cell subset or site, as interpreted from the label and publication: CD45RA+ naive T cells. The origin of the receptors is a human donor in good health.

The rearrangement links TRBV25-1 to TRBJ2-3; possible D gene TRBD2, 7 bases. This CDR3 has 13 amino acids. The germline V gene has CDR1 MGHDK and CDR2 SYGVNS. The V end lost 3 bases, the J end lost 6 bases, and 10 bases lay between the germline ends. The CDR3 sequence: CASSDRGGDTQYF. The CDR3, as DNA: TGTGCCAGCAGTGACAGGGGAGGGGATACGCAGTATTTT. The full variable domain, completed using reference TRBV25-1 and TRBJ2-3, is EADIYQTPRYLVIGTGKKITLECSQTMGHDKMYWYQQDPGMELHLIHYSYGVNSTEKGDLSSESTVSRIRTEHFPLTLESARPSHTSQYLCASSDRGGDTQYFGPGTRLTVL.

This clone was seen only a few times. The chain employs TRBV19 and TRBJ1-2; D is undetermined. The germline CDR1 and CDR2 sequences are LNHDA and SQIVND (reference sequence). CDR3 length: 11 residues. Trimming left V 7 bases short and J 4 bases short, with 7 bases between. CDR3: CASTYGYGYTF. The CDR3 coding sequence is TGTGCCAGTACGTATGGCTATGGCTACACCTTC.

The J gene is TRBJ2-7, the V gene TRBV6-5, with TRBD2 matching over 8 bases. Germline assignment: CDR1 MNHEY and CDR2 SVGAGI. This CDR3 is built from 15 residues. With V trimmed by 1 base and J by 0 bases, 2 bases remained unmatched. CDR3 amino acids: CASSYYAGGSYEQYF. CDR3 bases: TGTGCCAGCAGTTACTACGCGGGGGGCTCCTACGAGCAGTACTTC.

V usage is TRBV27 and J usage is TRBJ1-5; 10 positions match TRBD1. The CDR3 consists of 16 residues. V shed 0 bases, J shed 5 bases, and the junction held 4 bases outside the gene matches. CDR1 is MNHEY and CDR2 is SMNVEV in the germline V gene (reference sequence). CDR3 protein: CASSLSRGTGDQPQHF. The DNA for the CDR3 is TGTGCCAGCAGTTTATCGCGGGGGACAGGGGATCAGCCCCAGCATTTT.

The chain recombines TRBV18 with TRBJ1-4; D is perhaps TRBD1 (6 bases). The CDR3 is made up of 14 amino acids. The V end was cut by 3 bases, the J end by 4 bases, with 9 bases between. The germline CDR1 and CDR2 sequences are KGHSH and LQKENI. The chain's CDR3 is CASSPGTLNEKLFF. DNA for the CDR3: TGTGCCAGCTCACCCGGGACACTTAATGAAAAACTGTTTTTT.

The rearrangement uses TRBV27 and TRBJ2-1, with 11 bases identical to TRBD2. CDR1 is MNHEY and CDR2 is SMNVEV in the germline V gene (reference sequence). There are 17 residues in the CDR3. After removal of 6 bases from V and 0 bases from J, the junction contained 7 bases not matched to a gene. The CDR3 reads CASSRGTSGSSYNEQFF. The CDR3 DNA sequence: TGTGCCAGCAGCCGAGGGACTAGCGGTAGCTCCTACAATGAGCAGTTCTTC.

V and J are TRBV7-2 and TRBJ2-7, with 10 bases that match TRBD1. Per the germline V gene, CDR1 is SGHTA and CDR2 is FQGNSA. The CDR3 contains 15 residues. Losses at the gene ends were 6 bases for V and 4 bases for J; bases not matched to a gene: 9. The CDR3 is CASRQDRGRGYEQYF. CDR3 DNA sequence: TGTGCCAGCAGACAAGACAGGGGGCGAGGGTACGAGCAGTACTTC.

The rearrangement joins TRBV28 to TRBJ1-1, with TRBD1 as a possible D gene (6 bases). The CDR3 length is 15 residues. Germline values: CDR1 MDHEN, CDR2 SYDVKM. V shed 8 bases and J shed 0 bases, with 16 bases lying between them. For the CDR3, the DNA is TGTGCCAGCTTTCCCCCCGGGGGCCTGAACACTGAAGCTTTCTTT. Encoded protein: CASFPPGGLNTEAFF.

J is TRBJ2-7 and V is TRBV28; the D gene is possibly TRBD1 (6 bases). This CDR3 contains 16 residues. The V end lost 5 bases, the J end lost 4 bases, and 21 bases lay between the germline ends. Germline CDR1 is MDHEN and CDR2 is SYDVKM. For the CDR3, the DNA is TGTGCCAGCAGTATACAGGGTTCCGGTAACTGGTACGAGCAGTACTTC. Residues: CASSIQGSGNWYEQYF.

The gene calls are TRBV4-3 and TRBJ2-3; 9 bases fit TRBD2. The CDR3 extends over 16 amino acids. Germline CDR1 LGHNA, CDR2 YSLEER. With 0 bases clipped from V and 1 base from J, the junction kept 2 bases outside the gene matches. The CDR3 loop is CASSQDSGRRTDTQYF. The CDR3 bases are TGCGCCAGCAGCCAAGATAGCGGGAGACGCACAGATACGCAGTATTTT.

This clone was seen a handful of times. The genes are TRBV19 and TRBJ2-1, with D perhaps matching TRBD1 (5 bases). V lost 4 bases and J lost 5, with 12 bases in between. The CDR3 runs to 14 residues. CDR1 LNHDA and CDR2 SQIVND come from the germline V gene (reference sequence). The CDR3 nucleotides read TGTGCCAGTAGTACCCAACAGGTGAACAATGAGCAGTTCTTC. Its protein product is CASSTQQVNNEQFF.

This rearrangement joins TRBV19 to TRBJ1-1; D is perhaps TRBD1 (5 bases). Trimming stripped 4 bases from V and 5 bases from J, with 14 bases between. There are 14 residues in the CDR3. Germline V CDR1 and CDR2: LNHDA, SQIVND (reference sequence). The CDR3 nucleotides read TGTGCCAGTAGTACCCCAGGGACCCGGACTGAAGCTTTCTTT. Protein product: CASSTPGTRTEAFF.

V gene TRBV12-5 combines with J gene TRBJ2-1; the D call may be TRBD1 or TRBD2 (5 bases each). Germline lookup yields CDR1 LGHNT and CDR2 FRNRAP. The V gene lost 1 base and the J gene lost 4 bases, with 11 bases spanning the gap. This CDR3 is 15 amino acids long. CDR3 DNA: TGTGCTAGTGGTTTGGGGGGGTTGGGATACAATGAGCAGTTCTTC. Its protein is CASGLGGLGYNEQFF.

J is TRBJ1-3 and V is TRBV7-9, with no clear D. V was shortened by 5 bases and J by 6 bases, with 8 bases between the two germline ends. CDR3 length equals 12 residues. Germline V CDR1 and CDR2: SEHNR, FQNEAQ (reference sequence). The CDR3 region is CASSVTVNTIYF. CDR3 nucleotide sequence: TGTGCCAGCAGCGTAACAGTAAACACCATATATTTT.

This chain uses TRBV6-5 with TRBJ2-1, with D possibly TRBD2 on 5 matching bases. The CDR3 spans 14 residues. The V end was cut by 6 bases, the J end by 6 bases, with 15 bases between. Germline loops: CDR1 MNHEY, CDR2 SVGAGI. CDR3 loop: CASRRGYAANEQFF. For the CDR3, the DNA is TGTGCCAGCAGACGGGGTTATGCGGCCAATGAGCAGTTCTTC.

V gene TRBV7-6 combines with J gene TRBJ2-7; 10 bases are a match to TRBD1. V was clipped by 4 bases and J by 8 bases; unmatched bases: 2. The CDR3 consists of 12 residues. Germline CDR1 reads SGHVS; CDR2 reads FNYEAQ. The CDR3 is CASSSDRGQQYF. In DNA form, the CDR3 reads TGTGCCAGCAGCTCCGACAGGGGGCAGCAGTACTTC. The whole variable domain, filled in from reference TRBV7-6 and TRBJ2-7, reads GAGVSQSPRYKVTKRGQDVALRCDPISGHVSLYWYRQALGQGPEFLTYFNYEAQQDKSGLPNDRFSAERPEGSISTLTIQRTEQRDSAMYRCASSSDRGQQYFGPGTRLTVT.

V gene TRBV27 combines with J gene TRBJ1-5, with 10 bases matching TRBD1. CDR3 size: 15 residues. Germline assignment: CDR1 MNHEY and CDR2 SMNVEV (reference sequence). V shed 8 bases and J 4 bases; nucleotides not matched to a gene: 8. The CDR3, as DNA: TGTGCCAGCTGCCCAGGGACAGGGGAAAATCAGCCCCAGCATTTT. The encoded protein is CASCPGTGENQPQHF.

This clone was detected only a few times. The chain carries TRBV9 and TRBJ1-5; no clear D. The germline V gene has CDR1 SGDLS and CDR2 YYNGEE. This CDR3 comprises 13 residues. V gave up 4 bases and J gave up 3 bases, with 8 bases separating them. In DNA form, the CDR3 reads TGTGCCAGCAGCCGGGGAAACAATCAGCCCCAGCATTTT. It is translated as CASSRGNNQPQHF.

V is TRBV9 and J is TRBJ2-2; a weak D match, TRBD2 (5 bases). CDR3 length: 14 residues. The ends were cut back, 3 bases at V and 2 bases at J, with 8 bases in the middle. The germline V gene encodes CDR1 SGDLS and CDR2 YYNGEE. This chain's CDR3 is CASSGGLNTGELFF. DNA of the CDR3: TGTGCCAGCAGCGGCGGGCTTAACACCGGGGAGCTGTTTTTT.